This T cell receptor beta chain was sequenced for a study of T cell responses to AZD1222 COVID-19 vaccine. Study findings and constraints: Researchers took repertoire samples only after the peak T cell response had come. The donor cohort was predominantly white British with a female majority, and clonal diversity may have been underestimated. Just 5 to 7 people given AZD1222 tested seropositive at baseline. Reportedly, nearly half the spike-specific TCRs target unmutated variant regions.

Measured with immunoSEQ multiplex PCR; TCRdb has only the in-frame clones, and not every one. The sample has 99,000 or so clones; approximately 89% are singletons. Germline lookup yields CDR1 LNHDA and CDR2 SQIVND (reference sequence). CDR3 size: 14 residues. Notes on this clone: Its antigen is as yet unknown. One junction end does not reproduce the germline sequence, and a read error may be involved.

This clonotype was sampled from an adult who received the MenACWY meningococcal vaccine as a control. The V gene is TRBV19, the J gene TRBJ2-7; 10 bases map to TRBD2. This material consisted of peripheral blood, taken 28 days after the second dose of the MenACWY control vaccine. Here the CDR3 reads CASSILAGATVEDF. As DNA, the CDR3 is TGTGCCAGTAGTATACTAGCGGGGGCCACCGTTGAGGACTTC.